A single sample gave rise to the 27 T cell receptor beta chains below, sequenced in a study of regulatory T cells in long-lasting Graves disease. The TCR beta library used iRepertoire HTBI primers with Arm-PCR amplification of CDR3. Each CDR3 protein is one row after TCRdb ran MiXCR on the multiplex PCR reads. The sample yields approximately 300,000 distinct CDR3 sequences, more than 15% seen once. Time point meaning: newly diagnosed GD, antithyroid drugs for less than 3 months. Extracted RNA from PBMCs served as the source of the TCR library. The material sequenced was peripheral blood mononuclear cells (PBMCs), taken at new diagnosis, from a patient treated with antithyroid drugs. The source is a female donor with Graves disease.

This clonotype has a count of ten or more. The rearrangement links TRBV6-1 to TRBJ2-3; the match to TRBD2 covers 12 bases. The CDR3 contains 14 residues. Germline CDR1 is MNHNS and CDR2 is SASEGT. Trimming took 6 bases from V and 7 from J; bases not matched to a gene: 5. CDR3 sequence (DNA): TGTGCCAGCAGAAACGGACTAGCGGGGAATACGCAGTATTTT. Protein: CASRNGLAGNTQYF.

This clonotype appeared a few times. V and J are TRBV10-1 and TRBJ2-1; 8 bases map to TRBD2. CDR1 and CDR2 (germline): WNHNN, SYGVQD (reference sequence). Losses at the gene ends were 2 bases for V and 9 bases for J; bases not matched to a gene: 12. The CDR3 is 16 residues long. This CDR3 is CASSEAPGGTIGEQFF. CDR3 coding DNA: TGCGCCAGCAGTGAGGCCCCGGGGGGGACGATAGGTGAGCAGTTCTTC.

In its sample, this clonotype was seen a few times. The V gene is TRBV4-1, the J gene TRBJ2-1; D remains unclear. V was pared by 1 base and J by 6 bases, with 10 bases between. From germline, CDR1 is MGHRA and CDR2 YSYEKL. The CDR3 is 14 residues long. The CDR3 region is CASSQAPLANEQFF. CDR3 bases: TGCGCCAGCAGCCAAGCCCCCCTGGCCAATGAGCAGTTCTTC.

This clonotype appeared many times. The genes are TRBV28 and TRBJ2-7; D call uncertain. V shed 5 bases and J shed 6 bases, with 14 bases lying between them. This CDR3 comprises 13 residues. Germline loops: CDR1 MDHEN, CDR2 SYDVKM. CDR3 loop: CASSPAYLSEQYF. The CDR3 nucleotides are TGTGCCAGCAGTCCTGCCTATCTTTCCGAGCAGTACTTC.

The CDR3: CATSDPSRGGNEQFF. In nucleotides, the CDR3 is TGTGCCACCAGTGATCCCTCAAGGGGTGGCAATGAGCAGTTCTTC. The chain uses TRBV24-1 and TRBJ2-1; perhaps TRBD1 as D (5 bases). The germline CDR1 and CDR2 sequences are KGHDR and SFDVKD. Trimming cost V 3 bases and J 6 bases, with 14 bases left between them. This CDR3 region has 15 residues.

The sample holds many counts of this clonotype. The chain couples TRBV19 to TRBJ2-7; possible D gene TRBD2, 6 bases. The CDR3 loop spans 17 amino acids. Trimming took off 5 bases at V and 5 bases at J, with 25 bases between the two ends. Germline V gene data show CDR1 as LNHDA and CDR2 as SQIVND (reference sequence). This CDR3 is CASSSYPSWGEENEQYF. DNA of the CDR3: TGTGCCAGTAGTTCCTACCCCTCTTGGGGGGAAGAGAACGAGCAGTACTTC.

Comment on this clonotype: One junction end does not reproduce the germline sequence, and a read error may be involved. The V and J genes are TRBV14 and TRBJ1-2; 10 positions agree with TRBD1. In germline, CDR1 is SGHDN, CDR2 FVKESK. The CDR3 length is 13 residues. In DNA form, the CDR3 reads TGTGCCAGCAGCCGATCCGGGACAGGGGCAAGCGCCTTC. Translated: CASSRSGTGASAF.

V usage is TRBV7-2 and J usage is TRBJ1-1; no firm D call. From germline, CDR1 is SGHTA and CDR2 FQGNSA. V lost 4 bases, J lost 2 bases, and 14 bases lay in between. The CDR3 runs 15 residues. The CDR3 DNA reads TGTGCCAGCAGCTCCGCACTCCTGTCCAACACTGAAGCTTTCTTT. Amino acid sequence: CASSSALLSNTEAFF.

This clonotype was recorded at least ten times. The V call is TRBV12-5, the J call TRBJ2-3; TRBD1 agrees at 8 bases. Trimming at V came to 1 base and at J to 9 bases, leaving 9 bases not matched to a gene. CDR1 and CDR2 (germline): LGHNT, FRNRAP. The CDR3 is 15 amino acids. The CDR3 sequence is CASGLETVTGATQYF. The DNA for the CDR3 is TGTGCTAGTGGTTTGGAGACCGTGACAGGGGCAACGCAGTATTTT.

The chain carries TRBV12-3 or TRBV12-4 and TRBJ2-7; 9 bases line up with TRBD1. There are 13 residues in the CDR3. J was trimmed by 13 bases and V by 6 bases; bases with no gene match: 13. The DNA of the CDR3 is TGTGCCAGCAGCCGACCGGGACAGGGCCCCCCCTACTTC. Translated: CASSRPGQGPPYF.

This clonotype was observed at least ten times. V usage is TRBV28 and J usage is TRBJ2-5, with TRBD2 identical over 7 bases. Germline CDR1 MDHEN, CDR2 SYDVKM. The CDR3 extends over 16 amino acids. The V and J ends lost 1 base and 1 base, in that order; junction bases with no gene match: 6. CDR3 sequence reads: CASSLSRGTIQETQYF. The CDR3 region has the DNA TGTGCCAGCAGTTTATCCCGGGGGACTATCCAAGAGACCCAGTACTTC.

The J gene is TRBJ2-7, the V gene TRBV20-1, with D unclear. Trimming stripped 0 bases from V and 4 bases from J, with 10 bases between. The V gene's germline CDR1 is DFQATT and CDR2 SNEGSKA (reference sequence). The CDR3 totals 13 residues. The DNA of the CDR3 is TGCAGTGCTAGAGATTCCCTAGTGTACGAGCAGTACTTC. This sequence encodes CSARDSLVYEQYF.

Points on this clonotype: It differs at one base from a far larger clone, so likely a read error. This sequence joins TRBV28 and TRBJ2-5, with D perhaps TRBD1 (7 bases). Germline-derived CDR1 and CDR2 are MDHEN and SYDVKM. The CDR3 covers 13 residues. Trimming stripped 6 bases from V and 4 bases from J, with 12 bases between. For the CDR3, the DNA is TGTGCCAGCAGAAACCAGGGGGGAGAGACCCAGTACTTC. Protein: CASRNQGGETQYF.

Turning to this clonotype: Relative to the germline gene, one junction end is altered; a read error may explain this. The chain carries TRBV6-2 or TRBV6-3 and TRBJ2-5; D possibly corresponds to TRBD1 (5 bases). Germline V gives CDR1 MNHEY, CDR2 SVGEGT. The CDR3 sequence is 16 residues long. The CDR3 nucleotides are TGTGCCAGCAGCTACTACCACAGGCACGAACAAGAGACCCAGTACTTC. Its translation: CASSYYHRHEQETQYF.

The chain employs TRBV5-4 and TRBJ2-6; 8 nucleotides agree with TRBD1. The CDR3 extends over 14 amino acids. Trimming removed 0 bases from V and 13 bases from J; junction bases left unmatched: 6. Germline lookup yields CDR1 SGHNT and CDR2 YYREEE (reference sequence). The CDR3 DNA is TGTGCCAGCAGCTTGGCAGGACAGGGAAGGGTCCTGACTTTC. This gives the protein CASSLAGQGRVLTF.

This clonotype has a count of ten or more. The DNA for the CDR3 is TGTGCCAGCAGCTTAGACTCCCCGGCGGTCCGATCACCCCTCCACTTT. Residues: CASSLDSPAVRSPLHF. This rearrangement joins TRBV7-2 to TRBJ1-6; no clear D gene. This CDR3 region has 16 residues. Looked up from germline, CDR1 is SGHTA and CDR2 is FQGNSA. V was shortened by 1 base and J by 10 bases, with 17 bases between the two germline ends.

Ten or more counts support this clonotype. The V call is TRBV20-1, the J call TRBJ2-5; D possibly corresponds to TRBD2 (5 bases). Trimming left V 7 bases short and J 4 bases short, with 19 bases between. This CDR3 comprises 14 residues. CDR1 and CDR2 (germline): DFQATT, SNEGSKA (reference sequence). As DNA, the CDR3 is TGCAGTGGAGCAAGAACGGGAATGGCAGAGACCCAGTACTTC. It encodes CSGARTGMAETQYF.

This clonotype has a count of ten or more. This chain connects TRBV20-1 to TRBJ2-7; 7 bases agree with TRBD2. V gave up 4 bases and J gave up 0 bases; unmatched junction bases: 12. The germline CDR1 and CDR2 sequences are DFQATT and SNEGSKA (reference sequence). There are 16 residues in the CDR3. CDR3 bases: TGCAGTGCTACTCAAGCGGGAACCGGAAGCTCCTACGAGCAGTACTTC. It translates to CSATQAGTGSSYEQYF.

This clonotype was counted at least ten times. CDR3 protein: CATNDRGGQPQHF. The CDR3 coding sequence is TGTGCCACCAACGACAGGGGAGGTCAGCCCCAGCATTTT. This chain joins TRBV15 and TRBJ1-5; TRBD1 agrees at 8 bases. This CDR3 has 13 residues. Trimming cost V 7 bases and J 6 bases; bases outside gene matches: 5. From germline, CDR1 is LNHNV and CDR2 YYDKDF (reference sequence).

This clonotype was detected ten times or more. The chain is built from TRBV10-3 and TRBJ1-2; D might be TRBD1 (6 bases). Germline V gives CDR1 ENHRY, CDR2 SYGVKD. The germline V and J ends were trimmed by 8 bases and 4 bases, with 14 bases remaining between them. The CDR3 runs to 13 residues. CDR3 residues: CAIRRGGSYGYTF. DNA for the CDR3: TGTGCCATCCGCCGAGGGGGAAGCTATGGCTACACCTTC.

On this clonotype: A read error may explain this, as a much larger clone is one base away. This rearrangement joins TRBV19 to TRBJ1-1, with D possibly being TRBD1 (6 bases). CDR1 LNHDA and CDR2 SQIVND come from the germline V gene (reference sequence). The CDR3 has 11 amino acids. The CDR3 region has the DNA TGTGCCGTGGGGGCGGACACTGAAGCTCTCTTT. Residues: CAVGADTEALF.

In this sample, this clonotype turned up many times. The chain couples TRBV9 to TRBJ2-1; D perhaps matches TRBD2 (5 bases). Per the germline V gene, CDR1 is SGDLS and CDR2 is YYNGEE. Trimming shortened V by 0 bases and J by 8 bases, and 15 bases separated the two germline ends. The CDR3 contains 15 residues. The CDR3 loop is CASSVGGGSSDEQFF. The CDR3 DNA is TGTGCCAGCAGCGTAGGAGGTGGGAGCTCGGATGAGCAGTTCTTC.

This clonotype came up many times. The chain employs TRBV2 and TRBJ2-1; 13 nucleotides line up with TRBD2. This CDR3 has 14 amino acids. V was clipped by 6 bases and J by 8 bases; unmatched bases: 4. The germline V gene encodes CDR1 SNHLY and CDR2 FYNNEI. Here the CDR3 reads CASRALAGGDEQFF. The CDR3 DNA reads TGTGCCAGCAGGGCACTAGCGGGAGGGGATGAGCAGTTCTTC. The complete variable domain, with remaining parts taken from reference TRBV2 and TRBJ2-1, reads EPEVTQTPSHQVTQMGQEVILRCVPISNHLYFYWYRQILGQKVEFLVSFYNNEISEKSEIFDDQFSVERPDGSNFTLKIRSTKLEDSAMYFCASRALAGGDEQFFGPGTRLTVL.

The sample holds many counts of this clonotype. This chain uses TRBV4-2 with TRBJ2-4, with D hard to call. CDR3 length: 13 amino acids. Trimming removed 0 bases at V and 8 bases at J, with 8 bases between. Germline-derived CDR1 and CDR2 are LGHNA and YNFKEQ. CDR3 protein: CASSQEQADIQYF. The CDR3 DNA reads TGTGCCAGCAGCCAAGAGCAGGCCGACATTCAGTACTTC.

The genes are TRBV20-1 and TRBJ2-6, with 8 bases identical to TRBD1. Losses at the gene ends were 1 base for V and 4 bases for J; bases not matched to a gene: 9. CDR1 is DFQATT and CDR2 is SNEGSKA in the germline V gene (reference sequence). CDR3 length: 17 residues. CDR3 coding DNA: TGCAGTGCTAGAGCTGGACAGGGTGCGTCCGGGGCCAACGTCCTGACTTTC. Residues: CSARAGQGASGANVLTF.

Points on this clonotype: One base separates it from a far larger clone, so it is likely a read error. This likely comes from a read error, as the CDR3 has no conserved phenylalanine or tryptophan at its end. The rearrangement links TRBV11-2 to TRBJ2-5; D remains ambiguous. V lost 5 bases and J lost 5, with 6 bases in between. CDR1 is SGHAT, CDR2 FQNNGV, per germline. This CDR3 has 11 residues. CDR3 residues: CASSNGETQYS. The CDR3 bases are TGTGCCAGCAGCAACGGCGAGACCCAGTACTCC.

This clonotype came up many times. The chain has TRBV11-2 and TRBJ2-1, with 8 bases lining up with TRBD1. The junction had 9 bases not matched to a gene; V was cut back by 5 bases and J by 9 bases. From germline, CDR1 is SGHAT and CDR2 FQNNGV. The CDR3 is made up of 14 amino acids. For the CDR3, the DNA is TGTGCCAGCAGCCGAGGCGGGACAGGAAGTGAGCAGTTCTTC. It specifies CASSRGGTGSEQFF.